This T cell receptor beta chain was identified in a study of cytomegalovirus exposure and HLA in healthy donors. Study-level findings and limits: Relative to equally common others, HLA-associated TCR beta chains showed greater clonal expansion in a later analysis.

PCR was performed using 60 Vbeta and 13 Jbeta primers. Profiling relied on immunoSEQ multiplex PCR, and the TCRdb table lists in-frame clones only, not all of them. This table has 150,000 to 200,000 clones, 79% appearing once. V lost 5 bases, J lost 3 bases, and 23 bases lay in between. Germline CDR1 is LNHDA and CDR2 is SQIVND (reference sequence). The CDR3 has 19 amino acids. Points on this clone: Antigen specificity is unknown.

The source material was PBMCs. This TCR derives from a woman between 50 and 59 years old in good health and CMV-seronegative. This sequence joins TRBV19 and TRBJ2-6, with D possibly being TRBD2 (6 bases). The CDR3 bases are TGTGCCAGTAGTCCGACGCGGGGCAGGGAAGTCGGTGGGGCCAACGTCCTGACTTTC. It yields the protein CASSPTRGREVGGANVLTF.